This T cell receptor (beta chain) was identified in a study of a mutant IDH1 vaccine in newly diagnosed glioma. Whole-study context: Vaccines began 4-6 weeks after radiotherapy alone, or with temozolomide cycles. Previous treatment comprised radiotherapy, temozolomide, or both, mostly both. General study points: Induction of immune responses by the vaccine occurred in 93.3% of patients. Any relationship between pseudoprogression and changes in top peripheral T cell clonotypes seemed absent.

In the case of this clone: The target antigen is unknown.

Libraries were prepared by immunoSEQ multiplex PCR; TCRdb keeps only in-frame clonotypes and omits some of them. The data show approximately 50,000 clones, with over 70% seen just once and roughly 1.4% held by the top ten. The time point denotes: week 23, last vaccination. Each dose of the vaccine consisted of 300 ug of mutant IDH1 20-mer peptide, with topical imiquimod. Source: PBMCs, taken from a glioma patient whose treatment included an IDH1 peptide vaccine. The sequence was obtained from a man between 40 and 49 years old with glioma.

The CDR3 bases are TGTGCCAGCACCGGCCCAGGGTTGAATTCAGATACGCAGTATTTT. Amino acids: CASTGPGLNSDTQYF. The chain recombines TRBV28 with TRBJ2-3, with a weak D call TRBD1 (5 bases). V was shortened by 7 bases and J by 4 bases, with 18 bases between the two germline ends. Germline V lookup: CDR1 MDHEN, CDR2 SYDVKM. This CDR3 region has 15 residues. The entire variable domain, with the rest obtained from reference TRBV28 and TRBJ2-3, is as follows: DVKVTQSSRYLVKRTGEKVFLECVQDMDHENMFWYRQDPGLGLRLIYFSYDVKMKEKGDIPEGYSVSREKKERFSLILESASTNQTSMYLCASTGPGLNSDTQYFGPGTRLTVL.